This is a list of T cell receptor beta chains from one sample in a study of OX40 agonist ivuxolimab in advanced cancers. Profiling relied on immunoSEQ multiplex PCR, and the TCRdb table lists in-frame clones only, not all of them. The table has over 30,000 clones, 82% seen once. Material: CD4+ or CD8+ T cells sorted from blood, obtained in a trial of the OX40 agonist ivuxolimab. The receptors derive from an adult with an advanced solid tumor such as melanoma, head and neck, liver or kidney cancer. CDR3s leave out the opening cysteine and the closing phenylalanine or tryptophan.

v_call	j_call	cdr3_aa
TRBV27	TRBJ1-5	ASGDGGQGNQPQH
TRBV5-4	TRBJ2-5	ASSLAGGLGETQY
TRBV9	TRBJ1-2	ASSVSDRGHYGYT
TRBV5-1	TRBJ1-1	ASSPRDRENTEAF
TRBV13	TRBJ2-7	ASSYRQSSYEQY
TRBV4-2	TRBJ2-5	ASSSGVSLQETQY
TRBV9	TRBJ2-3	ASSRSGTVLY
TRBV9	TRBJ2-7	ASSVRDNYEQY
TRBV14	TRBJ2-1	ASSQGYNEQF
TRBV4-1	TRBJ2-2	ASSPGAGFTGELF
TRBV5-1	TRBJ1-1	ASSLVQGIITEAF
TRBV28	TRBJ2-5	ASTPSRTGMGETQY
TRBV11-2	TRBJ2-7	ASSLGRGSSYEQY
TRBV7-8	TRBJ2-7	ASRGTDAVPAYEQY
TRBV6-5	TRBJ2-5	ASSYSGTTETQY
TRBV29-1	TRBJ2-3	SVDNGTSTDTQY
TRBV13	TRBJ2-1	ASSLPGLHYNEQF
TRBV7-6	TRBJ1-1	ASSPRTGDTEAF
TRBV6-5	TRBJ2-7	ASSYDPQIGAYEQY
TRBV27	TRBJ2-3	ASSLGASSNTDTQY
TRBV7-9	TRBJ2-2	ATNPIIGELF
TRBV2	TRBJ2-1	ANEGPQGINEQF
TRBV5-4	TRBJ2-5	ASSPGQGWY
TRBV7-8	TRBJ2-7	ASSLGQGPSYEQY
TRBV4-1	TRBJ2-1	ASSQGLGGSYNEQF
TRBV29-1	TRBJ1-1	SVVGGRSLNTEAF
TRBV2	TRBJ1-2	ASSERVGNNYGYT
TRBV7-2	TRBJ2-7	ASSFLGQAAYEQY
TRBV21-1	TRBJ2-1	ASSKVVGGNEQF
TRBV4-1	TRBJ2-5	ASSQQSQETQY
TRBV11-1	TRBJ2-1	ASSILAGAYNEQF
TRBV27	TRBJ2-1	ASSLSSYNEQF
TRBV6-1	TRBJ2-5	ASTKRGGETQY
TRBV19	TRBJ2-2	ASKPEGRELF
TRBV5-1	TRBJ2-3	ASSLGSRADTQY
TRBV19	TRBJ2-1	ASTWGRGYEQF
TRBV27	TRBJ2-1	ASSTSGEGYNEQF
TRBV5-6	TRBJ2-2	ASSPQGAWELF
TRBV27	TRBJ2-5	ASPGETQY
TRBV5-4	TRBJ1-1	ASSLGQLSTEAF
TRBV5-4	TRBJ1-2	ASSLSGGGYGYT
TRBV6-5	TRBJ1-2	ASSYSTAYGYT